These T cell receptor beta chains were read from a single sample in a study of blood T cell repertoires in COVID-19. Sequencing was performed with immunoSEQ multiplex PCR; in TCRdb, only in-frame clones are kept and a portion is missing. Among some 100,000 clones listed, about 80% were seen once. The sample was peripheral blood. The receptors derive from a woman in her seventies with acute or convalescent COVID-19. The CDR3 runs from the conserved cysteine through the conserved F or W. A D gene is named only where the DNA matches it firmly. Only some rows state a clone size, as once, few, many or a class for expanded clones.

d_gene: -
abundance: -
j_gene: TRBJ2-1
v_gene: TRBV24-1
CDR3nt: TGTGCCAGGCGGGGATACAATGAGCAGTTCTTC
CDR3aa: CARRGYNEQFF

d_gene: -
abundance: -
j_gene: TRBJ1-2
v_gene: TRBV5-1
CDR3nt: TGCGCCAGCAGCCAAAGTACGACTGGGGGCTACACCTTC
CDR3aa: CASSQSTTGGYTF

d_gene: TRBD1
abundance: -
j_gene: TRBJ1-2
v_gene: TRBV18
CDR3nt: TGTGCCAGCTCACCAGGGACAGACTATGGCTACACCTTC
CDR3aa: CASSPGTDYGYTF

d_gene: -
abundance: -
j_gene: TRBJ1-1
v_gene: TRBV5-5
CDR3nt: TGTGCCAGCAGCTTGCTAGCGGGGCTGAACACTGAAGCTTTCTTT
CDR3aa: CASSLLAGLNTEAFF

d_gene: -
abundance: -
j_gene: TRBJ1-1
v_gene: TRBV24-1
CDR3nt: TGTGCCACCAGAGCCTCAAGGACAGAGAACACTGAAGCTTTCTTT
CDR3aa: CATRASRTENTEAFF

d_gene: TRBD2
abundance: -
j_gene: TRBJ2-7
v_gene: TRBV9
CDR3nt: TGTGCCAGCAGCGTAGAGACTAGCGGGGCTCACTACGAGCAGTACTTC
CDR3aa: CASSVETSGAHYEQYF

d_gene: -
abundance: -
j_gene: TRBJ2-2
v_gene: TRBV19
CDR3nt: TGTGCCACTGAAACTCGGCAGGGAGGCACCGGGGAGCTGTTTTTT
CDR3aa: CATETRQGGTGELFF

d_gene: TRBD1
abundance: -
j_gene: TRBJ1-1
v_gene: TRBV2
CDR3nt: TGTGCCAGCAGTCAGGGGGCAAAGAACACTGAAGCTTTCTTT
CDR3aa: CASSQGAKNTEAFF

d_gene: -
abundance: -
j_gene: TRBJ1-5
v_gene: TRBV10-3
CDR3nt: TGTGCCATCAGTGAAGGGGGAAATCAGCCCCAGCATTTT
CDR3aa: CAISEGGNQPQHF

d_gene: -
abundance: -
j_gene: TRBJ2-3
v_gene: TRBV11-3
CDR3nt: TGTGCCAGCAGCTTAGGTGAGAGCACAGATACGCAGTATTTT
CDR3aa: CASSLGESTDTQYF

d_gene: -
abundance: -
j_gene: TRBJ1-4
v_gene: TRBV6-5
CDR3nt: TGTGCCAGCAGTAGGAGGGGTATCGGTGAAAAACTGTTTTTT
CDR3aa: CASSRRGIGEKLFF

d_gene: TRBD1
abundance: -
j_gene: TRBJ1-3
v_gene: TRBV3-1/TRBV3-2
CDR3nt: TGTGCCAGCAGCCCCGACAGGGGGCCTGGAAACACCATATATTTT
CDR3aa: CASSPDRGPGNTIYF

d_gene: -
abundance: -
j_gene: TRBJ1-1
v_gene: TRBV15
CDR3nt: TGTGCCACCAGGAGGGATCGAACGAACACTGAAGCTTTCTTT
CDR3aa: CATRRDRTNTEAFF

d_gene: -
abundance: few
j_gene: TRBJ1-2
v_gene: TRBV7-2
CDR3nt: TGTGCCAGCAGCTTAGAGTTCTGGGAGCGGGGCTACACCTTC
CDR3aa: CASSLEFWERGYTF

d_gene: TRBD1
abundance: once
j_gene: TRBJ1-2
v_gene: TRBV5-1
CDR3nt: TGCGCCAGCAGAAGAACCGGGACAGATTATGGCTACACCTTC
CDR3aa: CASRRTGTDYGYTF